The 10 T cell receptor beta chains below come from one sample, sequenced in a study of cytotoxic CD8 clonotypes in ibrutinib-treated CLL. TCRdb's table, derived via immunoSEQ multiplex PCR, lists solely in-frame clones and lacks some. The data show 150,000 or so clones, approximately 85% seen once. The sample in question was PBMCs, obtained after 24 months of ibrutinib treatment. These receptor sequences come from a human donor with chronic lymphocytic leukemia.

CDR3 loop: CASSPRLDPYNEQFF. CDR3 nucleotide sequence: TGTGCCAGCAGCCCTCGGCTAGACCCCTACAATGAGCAGTTCTTC. The chain employs TRBV9 and TRBJ2-1; D uncertain. Germline values: CDR1 SGDLS, CDR2 YYNGEE. The V gene lost 4 bases and the J gene lost 2 bases, with 13 bases spanning the gap. This CDR3 spans 15 amino acids. Full variable domain (missing parts from reference TRBV9 and TRBJ2-1): DSGVTQTPKHLITATGQRVTLRCSPRSGDLSVYWYQQSLDQGLQFLIQYYNGEERAKGNILERFSAQQFPDLHSELNLSSLELGDSALYFCASSPRLDPYNEQFFGPGTRLTVL.

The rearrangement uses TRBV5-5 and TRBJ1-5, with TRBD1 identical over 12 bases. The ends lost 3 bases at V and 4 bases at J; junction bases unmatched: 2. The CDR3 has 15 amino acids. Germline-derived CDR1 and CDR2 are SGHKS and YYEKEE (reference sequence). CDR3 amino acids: CASSWGQGANQPQHF. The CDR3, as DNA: TGTGCCAGCAGCTGGGGACAGGGGGCGAATCAGCCCCAGCATTTT.

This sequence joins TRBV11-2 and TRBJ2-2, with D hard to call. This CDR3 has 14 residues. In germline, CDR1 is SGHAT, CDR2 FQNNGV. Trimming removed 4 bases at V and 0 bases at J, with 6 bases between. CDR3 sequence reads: CASSSFANTGELFF. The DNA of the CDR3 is TGTGCCAGCAGCTCGTTCGCGAACACCGGGGAGCTGTTTTTT.

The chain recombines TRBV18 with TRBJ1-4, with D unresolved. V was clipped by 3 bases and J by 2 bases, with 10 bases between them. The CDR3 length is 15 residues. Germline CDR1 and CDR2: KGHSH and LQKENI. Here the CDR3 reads CASSPGPFTNEKLFF. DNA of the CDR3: TGTGCCAGCTCACCCGGGCCGTTTACTAATGAAAAACTGTTTTTT.

CDR3 nucleotide sequence: TGTGCCAGCAGCCAATCAGGGCAGGGTTATGGCTACACCTTC. This codes for CASSQSGQGYGYTF. The chain is built from TRBV16 and TRBJ1-2, with D maybe TRBD1 (5 bases). Per germline, CDR1 KGHSY and CDR2 FQNENV. The length of the CDR3 is 14 residues. V shed 0 bases and J shed 5 bases, with 10 bases lying between them.

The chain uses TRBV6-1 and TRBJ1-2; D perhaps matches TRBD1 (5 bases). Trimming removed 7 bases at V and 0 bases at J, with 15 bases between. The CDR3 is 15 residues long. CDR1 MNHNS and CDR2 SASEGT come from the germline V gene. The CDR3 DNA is TGTGCCAGCACTACCGGGACCCGATCTAACTATGGCTACACCTTC. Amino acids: CASTTGTRSNYGYTF.

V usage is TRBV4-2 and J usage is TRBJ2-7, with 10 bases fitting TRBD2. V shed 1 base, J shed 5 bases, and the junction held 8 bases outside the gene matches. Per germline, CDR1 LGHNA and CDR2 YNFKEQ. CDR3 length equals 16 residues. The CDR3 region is CASSQGAASGSDEQYF. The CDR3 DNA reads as TGTGCCAGCAGCCAAGGGGCCGCTAGCGGGAGTGACGAGCAGTACTTC.

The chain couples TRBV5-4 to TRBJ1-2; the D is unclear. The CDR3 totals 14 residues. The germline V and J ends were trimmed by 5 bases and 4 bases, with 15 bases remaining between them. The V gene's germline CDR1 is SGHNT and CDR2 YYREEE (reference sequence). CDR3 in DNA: TGTGCCAGCAGATCGGTCGGGGTTAGCTATGGCTACACCTTC. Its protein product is CASRSVGVSYGYTF.

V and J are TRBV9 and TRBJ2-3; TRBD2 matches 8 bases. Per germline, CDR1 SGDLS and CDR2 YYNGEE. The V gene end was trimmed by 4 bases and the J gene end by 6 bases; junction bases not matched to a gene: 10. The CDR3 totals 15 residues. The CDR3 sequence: CASSLTRGGRDTQYF. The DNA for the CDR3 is TGTGCCAGCAGCTTAACACGGGGGGGCCGGGATACGCAGTATTTT.

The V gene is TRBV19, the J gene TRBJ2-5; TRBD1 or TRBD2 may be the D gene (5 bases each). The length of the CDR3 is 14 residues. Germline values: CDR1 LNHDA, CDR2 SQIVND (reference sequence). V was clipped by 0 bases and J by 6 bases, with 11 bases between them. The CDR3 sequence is CASSIDRVGKTQYF. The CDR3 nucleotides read TGTGCCAGTAGTATAGACAGGGTCGGGAAGACCCAGTACTTC.